Listed below are T cell receptor beta chains from one sample, sequenced in a study of sequential checkpoint blockade in melanoma. Libraries were prepared by immunoSEQ multiplex PCR; TCRdb keeps only in-frame clonotypes and omits some of them. The sample records roughly 30,000 clones, 70% to 90% being singletons. The sample here was CD8+ T cells sorted from blood (inferred from file names), taken from a patient given nivolumab and ipilimumab in sequence. Receptors were obtained from a human donor with melanoma. Each CDR3 is given with its conserved first and last residue. Each record gives: clone size, D gene, J gene, V gene, CDR3 DNA, CDR3 protein. A D gene is named only where the DNA matches it firmly. Clone size is stated in some rows and not others, as once, few, many or a class when expanded.

>NA|NA|TRBJ2-1|TRBV27
TGTGCCAGCAGTTCCCCAGCGGATGAGCAGTTCTTC
CASSSPADEQFF
>once|NA|TRBJ1-3|TRBV4-1
TGCGCCAGCAGCCAAGGAAACGGGGCTGGAAACACCATATATTTT
CASSQGNGAGNTIYF
>few|TRBD2|TRBJ2-1|TRBV7-9
TGTGCCAGCAGCTCCGGCGGCGGGAGACACAATGAGCAGTTCTTC
CASSSGGGRHNEQFF
>NA|NA|TRBJ2-5|TRBV5-1
TGCGCCAGCCGCGTAGATCCAAGAGAGACCCAGTACTTC
CASRVDPRETQYF
>few|TRBD1|TRBJ2-3|TRBV19
TGTGCCAGTAGCCCGGACAGGGTTGGCGCAGATACGCAGTATTTT
CASSPDRVGADTQYF
>NA|NA|TRBJ2-7|TRBV7-9
TGTGCCAGCAGCTTAGTTTACAGTCACGAGCAGTACTTC
CASSLVYSHEQYF
>NA|NA|TRBJ2-1|TRBV6-5
TGTGCCACGGGGTACAATGAGCAGTTCTTC
CATGYNEQFF
>NA|NA|TRBJ2-1|TRBV6-6
TGTGCCAGCAGTTACTGGCTAGCCCAAGAAGACAATGAGCAGTTCTTC
CASSYWLAQEDNEQFF
>NA|NA|TRBJ1-4|TRBV10-3
TGTGCCATCAGTGAGTCGGCAGATACTAATGAAAAACTGTTTTTT
CAISESADTNEKLFF
>NA|NA|TRBJ2-1|TRBV27
TGTGCCAGCAGAACCGGAGGGTCCTACAATGAGCAGTTCTTC
CASRTGGSYNEQFF
>few|TRBD1|TRBJ1-5|TRBV7-9
TGTGCCAGCAGCTTCGGAAACAGGGGTAATCAGCCCCAGCATTTT
CASSFGNRGNQPQHF
>NA|TRBD1|TRBJ1-2|TRBV27
TGTGCCAGCAGTTCCGGGACAGGGGGTGGCTACACCTTC
CASSSGTGGGYTF
>NA|NA|TRBJ1-2|TRBV5-5
TGTGCCAGCAGCTTGATGAGTCCCTCCATCTATGGCTACACCTTC
CASSLMSPSIYGYTF
>NA|NA|TRBJ2-3|TRBV7-9
TGTGCCAGCAGCTCGGACAGCTCTAGCACAGATACGCAGTATTTT
CASSSDSSSTDTQYF
>NA|TRBD2|TRBJ2-2|TRBV28
TGTGCCAGCAGTCCCAGGAGACTAGCGCCCACCGGGGAGCTGTTTTTT
CASSPRRLAPTGELFF
>NA|NA|TRBJ2-7|TRBV4-1
TGCGCCAGCAGCCAAGGCGGCAGAACCTACGAGCAGTACTTC
CASSQGGRTYEQYF
>NA|NA|TRBJ2-3|TRBV7-2
TGTGCCAGCAGCTTAGTAGGGGCTAGCACAGATACGCAGTATTTT
CASSLVGASTDTQYF
>NA|TRBD2|TRBJ2-5|TRBV4-1
TGCGCCAGCAGCCAACGGGCGGGAGGAGAAGAGACCCAGTACTTC
CASSQRAGGEETQYF
>NA|TRBD2|TRBJ2-2|TRBV4-1
TGCGCCAGCAGCCTAAAGACTAGCGCAAACACCGGGGAGCTGTTTTTT
CASSLKTSANTGELFF
>NA|NA|TRBJ2-3|TRBV13
TGTGCCAGCAGGGACTTCTCTAGCACAGATACGCAGTATTTT
CASRDFSSTDTQYF
>NA|TRBD1|TRBJ1-5|TRBV19
TGTGCCAGTAGCAACGACAGGGTGGGCAATCAGCCCCAGCATTTT
CASSNDRVGNQPQHF
>NA|TRBD2|TRBJ2-7|TRBV4-3
TGCGCCAGCAGCTACCTAGCGGGAGGGAGCTACGAGCAGTACTTC
CASSYLAGGSYEQYF
>once|NA|TRBJ2-7|TRBV7-7
TGTGCCAGCAGCTTAGTTGAGGGATACGAGCAGTACTTC
CASSLVEGYEQYF
>NA|TRBD1|TRBJ1-6|TRBV6-5
TGTGCCAGCAGTTCCGAGACAGGGGGTTCACCCCTCCACTTT
CASSSETGGSPLHF
>NA|NA|TRBJ2-1|TRBV5-1
TGCGCCAGCAGCTTGGGTCCCAAGAGGAATGAGCAGTTCTTC
CASSLGPKRNEQFF
>NA|NA|TRBJ2-5|TRBV9
TGTGCCAGCAGCGATCAGGAAGAGACCCAGTACTTC
CASSDQEETQYF
>NA|TRBD2|TRBJ2-7|TRBV19
TGTGCCAGTAGTCTCGGACTAGCGGAGTACGAGCAGTACTTC
CASSLGLAEYEQYF
>once|NA|TRBJ2-5|TRBV5-1
TGCGCCAGCAGCCATAGACAGCAGCCGGAGACCCAGTACTTC
CASSHRQQPETQYF
>NA|TRBD1|TRBJ1-2|TRBV27
TGTGCCAGCAGGCCCACAGGGGGCGCGATTTTTGGCTACACCTTC
CASRPTGGAIFGYTF
>NA|TRBD1|TRBJ2-7|TRBV4-3
TGCGCCAGCAGCCAAGTAGGGGGCGGCGAGCAGTACTTC
CASSQVGGGEQYF